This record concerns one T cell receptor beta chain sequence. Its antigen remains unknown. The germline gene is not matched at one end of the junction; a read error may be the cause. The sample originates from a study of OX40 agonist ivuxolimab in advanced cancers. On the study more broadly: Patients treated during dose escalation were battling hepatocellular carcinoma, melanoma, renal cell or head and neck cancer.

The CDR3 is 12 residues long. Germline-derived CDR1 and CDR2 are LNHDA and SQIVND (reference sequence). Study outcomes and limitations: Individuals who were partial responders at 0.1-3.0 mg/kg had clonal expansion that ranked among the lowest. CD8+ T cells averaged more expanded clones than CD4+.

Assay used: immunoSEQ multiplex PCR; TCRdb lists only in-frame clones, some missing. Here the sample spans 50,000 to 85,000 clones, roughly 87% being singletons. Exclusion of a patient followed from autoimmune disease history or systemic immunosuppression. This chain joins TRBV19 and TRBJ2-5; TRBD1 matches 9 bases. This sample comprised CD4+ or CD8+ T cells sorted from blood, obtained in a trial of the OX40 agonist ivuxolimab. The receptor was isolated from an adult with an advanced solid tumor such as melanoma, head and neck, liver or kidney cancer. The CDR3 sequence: CPNRGREETQYF. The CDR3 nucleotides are TGCCCCAACAGGGGGCGCGAGGAGACCCAGTACTTC.